This entry lists 32 T cell receptor beta chains sequenced from one sample in a study of OX40 agonist ivuxolimab in advanced cancers. Repertoires were generated with immunoSEQ multiplex PCR, while TCRdb's copy carries only in-frame clones and drops some. The sample comprises 90,000 to 95,000 clones, approximately 89% of which are singletons, and approximately 4% rests with the top ten. The source was CD4+ or CD8+ T cells sorted from blood, collected in a trial of the OX40 agonist ivuxolimab. Receptors originate from an adult with an advanced solid tumor such as melanoma, head and neck, liver or kidney cancer.

This chain joins TRBV19 and TRBJ2-7, with TRBD2 matching over 11 bases. The CDR3 has 13 residues. CDR1 LNHDA and CDR2 SQIVND come from the germline V gene (reference sequence). Trimming at V came to 3 bases and at J to 10 bases, leaving 5 bases not matched to a gene. The CDR3 region has the DNA TGTGCCAGTAGTATCCAACTAGCGGGAGTACAGTACGTC. Translation: CASSIQLAGVQYV.

CDR3 coding DNA: TGTGCCAGCAGTGTGATAGCGGGAGAAAATGAGCAGTTCTTC. Translating gives CASSVIAGENEQFF. V and J are TRBV2 and TRBJ2-1, with 9 bases aligning to TRBD2. Losses at the gene ends were 4 bases for V and 7 bases for J; bases not matched to a gene: 5. The CDR3 runs to 14 residues. The germline V gene has CDR1 SNHLY and CDR2 FYNNEI.

The rearrangement joins TRBV7-2 to TRBJ1-5, with 7 bases lining up with TRBD1. Germline CDR1 SGHTA, CDR2 FQGNSA. The CDR3 sequence is 14 residues long. V shed 5 bases and J 3 bases; nucleotides not matched to a gene: 4. The CDR3 DNA reads TGTGCCAGCAGCCCGGGACAGATCAATCAGCCCCAGCATTTT. Protein product: CASSPGQINQPQHF.

The chain has TRBV27 and TRBJ2-1; D unresolved. This CDR3 is built from 13 residues. Looked up from germline, CDR1 is MNHEY and CDR2 is SMNVEV (reference sequence). V was shortened by 1 base and J by 3 bases, with 4 bases between the two germline ends. CDR3 DNA sequence: TGTGCCAGCAGTTTATTGAACTACAATGAGCAGTTCTTC. Protein: CASSLLNYNEQFF.

J is TRBJ2-7 and V is TRBV7-5; the table's D call, TRBD2, has no DNA check behind it. TRBV7-5 represents a pseudogene. CDR3 size: 15 residues. CDR3 loop: CARSFPLREDKEQYV. CDR3 DNA: TGTGCCAGAAGCTTCCCCCTACGGGAGGATAAAGAGCAGTACGTC.

In this sample, this clone turned up a few times. The chain recombines TRBV30 with TRBJ2-7; no reliable D call. The CDR3 contains 11 residues. V lost 1 base, J lost 0 bases, and 1 base lay in between. Germline V gives CDR1 GTSNPN, CDR2 SVGIG (reference sequence). In DNA form, the CDR3 reads TGTGCCTGGAGTGACTCCTACGAGCAGTACTTC. It codes for CAWSDSYEQYF.

This clone was observed a handful of times. The chain uses TRBV7-6 and TRBJ2-1; 11 bases agree with TRBD2. The CDR3 has 16 amino acids. With V trimmed by 5 bases and J by 8 bases, 11 bases remained unmatched. CDR1 SGHVS and CDR2 FNYEAQ come from the germline V gene. The CDR3 DNA reads as TGTGCCAGCAGCCGTGAGGTAGCGGGAGGGCCGGATGAGCAGTTCTTC. Translated, it gives CASSREVAGGPDEQFF.

The chain couples TRBV5-6 to TRBJ2-5, with D possibly matching TRBD2 (6 bases). Germline V CDR1 and CDR2: SGHDT, YYEEEE. Trimming cost V 3 bases and J 5 bases, with 14 bases left between them. The CDR3 covers 14 residues. CDR3 residues: CASSSMTSIETQYF. The CDR3 DNA sequence: TGTGCCAGCAGCTCGATGACTAGTATTGAGACCCAGTACTTC.

The chain employs TRBV18 and TRBJ1-4, with D possibly TRBD1 on 5 matching bases. The V gene lost 1 base and the J gene lost 5 bases, with 8 bases spanning the gap. The germline V gene encodes CDR1 KGHSH and CDR2 LQKENI. The CDR3 runs 14 residues. The CDR3 is CASSPQGTNEKLFF. The CDR3 region has the DNA TGTGCCAGCTCACCACAGGGGACCAATGAAAAACTGTTTTTT.

This rearrangement joins TRBV5-1 to TRBJ2-1, with 8 nucleotides matching TRBD2. Unmatched junction bases numbered 13, after V lost 6 bases and J lost 8 bases. The CDR3 has 15 amino acids. The germline V gene has CDR1 SGHRS and CDR2 YFSETQ. CDR3 nucleotides: TGCGCCAGCACCCCCTTGGCGGGAGGTTTCCATGAGCAGTTCTTC. It codes for CASTPLAGGFHEQFF.

The chain has TRBV2 and TRBJ1-4, with 7 bases matching TRBD1. This CDR3 contains 14 residues. From germline, CDR1 is SNHLY and CDR2 FYNNEI. Unmatched junction bases numbered 7, after V lost 4 bases and J lost 8 bases. The CDR3 loop is CASSVSARGEKLFF. As DNA, the CDR3 is TGTGCCAGCAGTGTATCAGCCAGGGGGGAAAAACTGTTTTTT.

V and J are TRBV5-1 and TRBJ1-1, with D hard to call. V was cut by 1 base and J by 1 base, with 8 bases left in between. The CDR3 extends over 14 amino acids. Germline assignment: CDR1 SGHRS and CDR2 YFSETQ. CDR3 sequence reads: CASSLLAENTEAFF. CDR3 nucleotides: TGCGCCAGCAGCTTGTTGGCAGAGAACACTGAAGCTTTCTTT.

The V call is TRBV21-1, the J call TRBJ2-7; the D call in the table, TRBD2, was not verified against the DNA. TRBV21-1 is recorded as a pseudogene. The CDR3 totals 12 residues. CDR3 amino acids: CASSLGFREQYV. Written as DNA, the CDR3 is TGTGCCAGCAGTTTGGGTTTTCGGGAGCAGTACGTC.

V usage is TRBV9 and J usage is TRBJ2-2; D is possibly TRBD2 (6 bases). V was shortened by 0 bases and J by 4 bases, with 10 bases between the two germline ends. Germline assignment: CDR1 SGDLS and CDR2 YYNGEE. There are 15 residues in the CDR3. The CDR3 DNA sequence: TGTGCCAGCAGCGTAGTGGAGGGCCCCACCGGGGAGCTGTTTTTT. Its protein is CASSVVEGPTGELFF.

The chain joins TRBV9 to TRBJ1-3; possible D gene TRBD1, 5 bases. V was cut by 0 bases and J by 8 bases, with 12 bases left in between. The V gene's germline CDR1 is SGDLS and CDR2 YYNGEE. The CDR3 is 14 amino acids. The CDR3 spells CASSVGVDRDTIYF. The CDR3 nucleotides read TGTGCCAGCAGCGTAGGGGTTGACAGAGACACCATATATTTT.

This chain links TRBV14 with TRBJ2-2, with D possibly matching TRBD2 (6 bases). V dropped 10 bases and J dropped 2 bases, with 14 bases sitting between them. Germline CDR1 is SGHDN and CDR2 is FVKESK. CDR3 size: 14 residues. The CDR3 reads CATTGGINTGELFF. The DNA of the CDR3 is TGTGCCACCACTGGGGGGATTAACACCGGGGAGCTGTTTTTT.

The rearrangement links TRBV10-3 to TRBJ2-5; 7 positions agree with TRBD1. V lost 3 bases to trimming and J lost 4 bases; unmatched junction nucleotides: 2. CDR1 and CDR2 from the germline V gene are ENHRY and SYGVKD. CDR3 length: 13 residues. The CDR3 is CAISEGGVETQYF. CDR3 nucleotides: TGTGCCATCAGTGAAGGGGGCGTAGAGACCCAGTACTTC.

The V and J genes are TRBV5-1 and TRBJ1-1, with 8 bases that match TRBD1. The V gene's germline CDR1 is SGHRS and CDR2 YFSETQ. V was pared by 3 bases and J by 4 bases, with 8 bases of the junction left unmatched. This CDR3 has 15 amino acids. The CDR3 DNA follows: TGCGCCAGCAGCTACGGACAGGGTTTGGGCACTGAAGCTTTCTTT. It specifies CASSYGQGLGTEAFF.

The chain has TRBV15 and TRBJ2-7, with TRBD2 as a possible D gene (6 bases). CDR3 length: 14 residues. Trimming left V 1 base short and J 6 bases short, with 13 bases between. Germline V lookup: CDR1 LNHNV, CDR2 YYDKDF (reference sequence). The chain's CDR3 is CATSRAGVAGEQYF. CDR3 DNA sequence: TGTGCCACCAGCAGAGCGGGAGTGGCAGGCGAGCAGTACTTC.

This clone was seen at least ten times. The chain employs TRBV5-1 and TRBJ1-5; 7 bases line up with TRBD1. Germline V gene data show CDR1 as SGHRS and CDR2 as YFSETQ. CDR3 length: 13 residues. Unmatched junction bases numbered 2, after V lost 4 bases and J lost 4 bases. The CDR3 spells CASSRDSNQPQHF. The CDR3 DNA follows: TGCGCCAGCAGCCGGGACAGTAATCAGCCCCAGCATTTT.

V and J are TRBV5-6 and TRBJ1-1, with D possibly being TRBD1 (6 bases). Germline V CDR1 and CDR2: SGHDT, YYEEEE. The CDR3 length is 13 residues. Between the trimmed V and J ends, which lost 8 bases and 0 bases, there was a span of 11 bases. CDR3 protein: CASSGTLNTEAFF. In DNA form, the CDR3 reads TGTGCCAGTTCCGGGACATTGAACACTGAAGCTTTCTTT.

The gene calls are TRBV27 and TRBJ1-1, with D perhaps TRBD1 (5 bases). From germline, CDR1 is MNHEY and CDR2 SMNVEV (reference sequence). The CDR3 contains 14 residues. V lost 3 bases to trimming and J lost 5 bases, with 13 bases between them. The CDR3 DNA sequence: TGTGCCAGCAGTTTCCGACAGCCGTTTACTGAAGCTTTCTTT. Protein: CASSFRQPFTEAFF.

V gene TRBV9 combines with J gene TRBJ2-6; TRBD1 agrees at 8 bases. V was clipped by 0 bases and J by 0 bases; unmatched bases: 8. Germline V gene lookup returns CDR1 SGDLS and CDR2 YYNGEE. The CDR3 contains 19 residues. CDR3 nucleotide sequence: TGTGCCAGCAGCGTAGGGTCCGGACAGGGCTTCTCTGGGGCCAACGTCCTGACTTTC. As protein: CASSVGSGQGFSGANVLTF.

The gene calls are TRBV11-2 and TRBJ2-3; D unresolved. Germline V lookup: CDR1 SGHAT, CDR2 FQNNGV. This CDR3 is built from 16 residues. V was pared by 3 bases and J by 0 bases, with 13 bases between. CDR3 DNA sequence: TGTGCCAGCAGCTTTATGGCGCGATCTAGCACAGATACGCAGTATTTT. It specifies CASSFMARSSTDTQYF.

The chain uses TRBV2 and TRBJ2-2; D is possibly TRBD1 (7 bases). The germline CDR1 and CDR2 sequences are SNHLY and FYNNEI. The CDR3 totals 16 residues. V shed 2 bases and J shed 8 bases, with 18 bases lying between them. CDR3 region: CASSELGQGGAGELFF. The CDR3 DNA reads as TGTGCCAGCAGTGAATTGGGGCAGGGGGGCGCGGGGGAGCTGTTTTTT.

This chain uses TRBV11-2 with TRBJ1-2; 9 bases fit TRBD1. Trimming at V came to 5 bases and at J to 4 bases, leaving 8 bases not matched to a gene. From germline, CDR1 is SGHAT and CDR2 FQNNGV. CDR3 length: 15 residues. The DNA of the CDR3 is TGTGCCAGCAGCACCACAGGGGGCAGACTCTATGGCTACACCTTC. Amino acids: CASSTTGGRLYGYTF.

This clone was seen more than once but under ten times. The rearrangement uses TRBV19 and TRBJ1-1; a weak D match, TRBD1 (6 bases). Germline loops: CDR1 LNHDA, CDR2 SQIVND (reference sequence). Trimming left V 7 bases short and J 7 bases short, with 16 bases between. The CDR3 covers 13 residues. The CDR3 reads CASNHRAGSEAFF. As DNA, the CDR3 is TGTGCCAGTAATCACAGGGCAGGGAGTGAAGCTTTCTTT.

The rearrangement joins TRBV30 to TRBJ2-5, with TRBD1 matching 8 bases. Trimming took 2 bases from V and 5 from J; bases not matched to a gene: 7. The CDR3 has 14 amino acids. Germline V gene sequence: CDR1 GTSNPN, CDR2 SVGIG (reference sequence). CDR3 sequence: CAWSRDRGGETQYF. The CDR3 nucleotides read TGTGCCTGGAGTCGAGACAGGGGAGGTGAGACCCAGTACTTC.

This clone occurred once. This chain connects TRBV6-6 to TRBJ1-1; D remains unclear. CDR3 size: 14 residues. Germline CDR1 and CDR2: MNHNY and SVGAGI (reference sequence). Trimming took 2 bases from V and 0 from J, leaving 7 bases between them. The CDR3 region has the DNA TGTGCCAGCAGTTACCGACGGATGAACACTGAAGCTTTCTTT. It yields the protein CASSYRRMNTEAFF.

The genes are TRBV9 and TRBJ1-2; a weak D match, TRBD1 (5 bases). The V end lost 6 bases, the J end lost 5 bases, and 14 bases lay between the germline ends. The CDR3 has 13 residues. Germline CDR1 reads SGDLS; CDR2 reads YYNGEE. The CDR3 sequence is CASTPGRTYGYTF. In DNA, the CDR3 is TGTGCCAGCACCCCTGGCAGGACATATGGCTACACCTTC.

The gene calls are TRBV30 and TRBJ1-2, with 8 bases lining up with TRBD1. Germline CDR1 GTSNPN, CDR2 SVGIG (reference sequence). The junction had 8 bases not matched to a gene; V was cut back by 2 bases and J by 6 bases. The CDR3 is made up of 14 amino acids. The CDR3 loop reads CAWSQGARRNGYTF. The CDR3 DNA reads as TGTGCCTGGAGTCAGGGGGCGAGGAGGAATGGCTACACCTTC. Supplemented by reference TRBV30 and TRBJ1-2, the full variable domain reads SQTIHQWPATLVQPVGSPLSLECTVEGTSNPNLYWYRQAAGRGLQLLFYSVGIGQISSEVPQNLSASRPQDRQFILSSKKLLLSDSGFYLCAWSQGARRNGYTFGSGTRLTVV.

This clone was observed a single time. This chain joins TRBV27 and TRBJ2-3, with D perhaps matching TRBD1 (6 bases). Per germline, CDR1 MNHEY and CDR2 SMNVEV (reference sequence). V gave up 3 bases and J gave up 0 bases, with 10 bases separating them. The CDR3 is made up of 15 amino acids. The CDR3 protein is CASSLGAWSTDTQYF. In DNA, the CDR3 is TGTGCCAGCAGTTTGGGGGCTTGGAGCACAGATACGCAGTATTTT.